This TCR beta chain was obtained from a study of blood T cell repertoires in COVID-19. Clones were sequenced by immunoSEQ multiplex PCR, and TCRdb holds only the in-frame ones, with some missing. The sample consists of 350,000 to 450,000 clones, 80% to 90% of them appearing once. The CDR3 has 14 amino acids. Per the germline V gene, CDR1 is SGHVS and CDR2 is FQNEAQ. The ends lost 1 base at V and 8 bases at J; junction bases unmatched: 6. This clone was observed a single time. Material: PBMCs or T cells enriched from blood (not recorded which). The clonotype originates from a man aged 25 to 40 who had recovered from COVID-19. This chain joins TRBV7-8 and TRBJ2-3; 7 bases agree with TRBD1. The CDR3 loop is CASSLEGAGGTQYF. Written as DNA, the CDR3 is TGTGCCAGCAGCTTAGAAGGCGCAGGGGGTACGCAGTATTTT.